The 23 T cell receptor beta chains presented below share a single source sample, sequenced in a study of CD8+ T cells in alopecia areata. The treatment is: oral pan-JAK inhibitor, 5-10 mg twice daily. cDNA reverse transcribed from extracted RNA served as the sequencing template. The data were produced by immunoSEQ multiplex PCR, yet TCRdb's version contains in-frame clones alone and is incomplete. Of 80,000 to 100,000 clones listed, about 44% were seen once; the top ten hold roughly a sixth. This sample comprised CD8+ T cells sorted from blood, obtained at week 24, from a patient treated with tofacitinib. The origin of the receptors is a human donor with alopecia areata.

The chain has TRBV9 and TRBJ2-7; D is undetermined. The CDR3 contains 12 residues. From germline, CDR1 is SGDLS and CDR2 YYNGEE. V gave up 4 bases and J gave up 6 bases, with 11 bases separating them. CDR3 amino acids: CASSPNRGEQYF. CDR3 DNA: TGTGCCAGCAGCCCAAATCGCGGCGAGCAGTACTTC.

CDR3 protein: CATSTSATDTQYF. The CDR3 DNA is TGTGCCACCAGCACTTCCGCTACAGATACGCAGTATTTT. The chain uses TRBV15 and TRBJ2-3; D remains ambiguous. Per the germline V gene, CDR1 is LNHNV and CDR2 is YYDKDF (reference sequence). The CDR3 contains 13 residues. V lost 4 bases to trimming and J lost 3 bases, with 8 bases between them.

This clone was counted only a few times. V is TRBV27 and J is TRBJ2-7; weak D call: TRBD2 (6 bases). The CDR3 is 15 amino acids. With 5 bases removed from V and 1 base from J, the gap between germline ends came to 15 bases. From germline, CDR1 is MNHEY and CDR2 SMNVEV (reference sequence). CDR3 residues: CASSSSGGRSYEQYF. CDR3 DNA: TGTGCCAGCAGTAGTAGCGGAGGGAGGTCCTACGAGCAGTACTTC.

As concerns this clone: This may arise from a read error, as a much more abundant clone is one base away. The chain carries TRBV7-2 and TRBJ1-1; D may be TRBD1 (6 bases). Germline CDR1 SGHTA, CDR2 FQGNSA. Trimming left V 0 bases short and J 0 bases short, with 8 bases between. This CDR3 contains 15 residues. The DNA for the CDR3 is TGTGCCAGCAGCTTAGCGCAGGGGATGAACACTGAAGCTTTCTTT. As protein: CASSLAQGMNTEAFF.

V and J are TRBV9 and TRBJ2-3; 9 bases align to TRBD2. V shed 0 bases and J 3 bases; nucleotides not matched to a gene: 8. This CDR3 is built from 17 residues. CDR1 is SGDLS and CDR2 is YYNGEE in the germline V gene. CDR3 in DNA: TGTGCCAGCAGCGTAGGTGGTAGCGGGAGTATTACAGATACGCAGTATTTT. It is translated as CASSVGGSGSITDTQYF.

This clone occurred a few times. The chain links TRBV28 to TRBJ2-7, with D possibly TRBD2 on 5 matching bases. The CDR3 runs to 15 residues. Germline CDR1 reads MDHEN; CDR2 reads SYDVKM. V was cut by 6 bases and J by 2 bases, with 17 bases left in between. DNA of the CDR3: TGTGCCAGCAGACTCTTCGACGGACTGACCTACGAGCAGTACTTC. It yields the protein CASRLFDGLTYEQYF.

CDR3 sequence: CTSSQDMRVGGSNQPQHF. The CDR3 DNA follows: TGCACCAGCAGCCAAGATATGCGGGTCGGAGGAAGCAATCAGCCCCAGCATTTT. J is TRBJ1-5 and V is TRBV1. TRBV1 constitutes a pseudogene. This CDR3 is built from 18 residues.

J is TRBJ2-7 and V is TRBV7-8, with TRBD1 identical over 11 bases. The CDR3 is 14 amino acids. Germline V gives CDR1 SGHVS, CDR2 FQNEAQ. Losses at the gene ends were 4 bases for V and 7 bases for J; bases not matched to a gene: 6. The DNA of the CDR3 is TGTGCCAGCAGCTGGGACAGGGGGTTGAGGGAGCAGTACTTC. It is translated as CASSWDRGLREQYF.

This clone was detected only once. CDR3 loop: CASSLGPNTGELFF. CDR3 coding DNA: TGCGCCAGCAGCCTAGGACCAAACACCGGGGAGCTGTTTTTT. V and J are TRBV4-1 and TRBJ2-2; D unresolved. This CDR3 comprises 14 residues. With 4 bases removed from V and 2 bases from J, the gap between germline ends came to 8 bases. The germline gives CDR1 MGHRA, CDR2 YSYEKL.

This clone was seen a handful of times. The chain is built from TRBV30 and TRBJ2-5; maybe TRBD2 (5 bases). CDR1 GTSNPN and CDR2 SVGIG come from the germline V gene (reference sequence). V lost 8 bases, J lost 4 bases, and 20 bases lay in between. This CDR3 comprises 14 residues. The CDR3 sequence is CAGLWSEGRETQYF. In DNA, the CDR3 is TGTGCCGGACTTTGGTCTGAGGGAAGAGAGACCCAGTACTTC.

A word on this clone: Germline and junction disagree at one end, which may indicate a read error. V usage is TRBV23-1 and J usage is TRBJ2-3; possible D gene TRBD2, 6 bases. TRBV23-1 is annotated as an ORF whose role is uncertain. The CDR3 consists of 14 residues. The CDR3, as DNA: TGTGCCAGCAGCTTAGCCAGCGGGCTTGATACGCAGTATTTT. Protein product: CASSLASGLDTQYF.

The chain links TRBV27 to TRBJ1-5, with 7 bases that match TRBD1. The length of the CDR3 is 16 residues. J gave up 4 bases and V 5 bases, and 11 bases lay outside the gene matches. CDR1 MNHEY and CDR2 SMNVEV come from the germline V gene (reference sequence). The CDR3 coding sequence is TGTGCCAGCAGTCCCGACGACAGGGCCCTTAATCAGCCCCAGCATTTT. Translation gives CASSPDDRALNQPQHF.

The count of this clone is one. The CDR3 spells CASSPRVRGDEQYF. In DNA form, the CDR3 reads TGTGCCAGCAGCCCCCGGGTAAGGGGGGACGAGCAGTACTTC. The chain combines TRBV7-6 with TRBJ2-7; tentatively, D is TRBD1 or TRBD2 (6 bases each). V was trimmed by 5 bases and J by 5 bases, leaving 16 bases between them. Germline CDR1 SGHVS, CDR2 FNYEAQ. The CDR3 loop spans 14 amino acids.

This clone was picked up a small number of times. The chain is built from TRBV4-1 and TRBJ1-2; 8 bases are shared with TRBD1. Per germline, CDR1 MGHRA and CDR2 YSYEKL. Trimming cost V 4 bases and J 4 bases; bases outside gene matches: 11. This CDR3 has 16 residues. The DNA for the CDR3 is TGCGCCAGCAGCCTTAATTCGGGACAGGTTATCTATGGCTACACCTTC. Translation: CASSLNSGQVIYGYTF.

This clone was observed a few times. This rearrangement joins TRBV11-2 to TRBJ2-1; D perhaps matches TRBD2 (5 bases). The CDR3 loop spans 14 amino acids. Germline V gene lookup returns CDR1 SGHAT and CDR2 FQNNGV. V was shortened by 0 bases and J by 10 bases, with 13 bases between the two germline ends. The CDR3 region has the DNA TGTGCCAGCAGCTTAGATCTCATCGGAGGCGAGCAGTTCTTC. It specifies CASSLDLIGGEQFF.

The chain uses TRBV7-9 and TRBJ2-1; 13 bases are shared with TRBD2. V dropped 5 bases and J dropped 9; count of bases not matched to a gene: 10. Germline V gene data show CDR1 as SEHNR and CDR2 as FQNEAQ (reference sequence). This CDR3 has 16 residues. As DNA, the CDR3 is TGTGCCAGCAGCCACCGACTAGCGGGAGGAGTTGGTGAGCAGTTCTTC. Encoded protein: CASSHRLAGGVGEQFF.

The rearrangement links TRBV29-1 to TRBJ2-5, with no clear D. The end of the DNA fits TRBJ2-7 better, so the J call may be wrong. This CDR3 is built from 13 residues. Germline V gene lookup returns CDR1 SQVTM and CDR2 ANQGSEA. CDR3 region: CSVEIRNSYEQYF. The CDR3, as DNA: TGCAGCGTTGAAATACGGAACTCCTACGAGCAGTACTTC.

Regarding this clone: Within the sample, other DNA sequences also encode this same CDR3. CDR3 residues: CASSVSGGSYEQYF. In DNA form, the CDR3 reads TGTGCCAGCAGCGTAAGCGGGGGGTCCTACGAGCAGTACTTC. The chain recombines TRBV9 with TRBJ2-7; 9 bases map to TRBD2. Per germline, CDR1 SGDLS and CDR2 YYNGEE. After removal of 1 base from V and 1 base from J, the junction contained 0 bases not matched to a gene. CDR3 size: 14 residues.

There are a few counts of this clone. The CDR3 DNA sequence: TGTGCCAGCTCATCCAATTCCGGGTTGGAATCCAATGAGCAGTTCTTC. This codes for CASSSNSGLESNEQFF. The chain links TRBV18 to TRBJ2-1, with D unclear. Trimming took off 5 bases at V and 6 bases at J, with 20 bases between the two ends. The CDR3 is 16 amino acids. Germline V gene lookup returns CDR1 KGHSH and CDR2 LQKENI.

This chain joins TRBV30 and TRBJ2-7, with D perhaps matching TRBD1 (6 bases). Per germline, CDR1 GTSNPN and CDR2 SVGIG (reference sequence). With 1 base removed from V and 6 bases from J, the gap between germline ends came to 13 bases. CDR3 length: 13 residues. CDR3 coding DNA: TGTGCCTGGAGTGAACAGGGATCTGGCGAGCAGTACTTC. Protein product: CAWSEQGSGEQYF. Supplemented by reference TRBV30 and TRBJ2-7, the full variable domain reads SQTIHQWPATLVQPVGSPLSLECTVEGTSNPNLYWYRQAAGRGLQLLFYSVGIGQISSEVPQNLSASRPQDRQFILSSKKLLLSDSGFYLCAWSEQGSGEQYFGPGTRLTVT.

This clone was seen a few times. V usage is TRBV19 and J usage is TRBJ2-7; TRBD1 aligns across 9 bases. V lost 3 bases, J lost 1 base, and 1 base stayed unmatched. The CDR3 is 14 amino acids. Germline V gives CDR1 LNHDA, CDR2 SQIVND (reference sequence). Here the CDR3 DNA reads TGTGCCAGTAGTATGGGGACAGGGTCCTACGAGCAGTACTTC. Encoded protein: CASSMGTGSYEQYF.

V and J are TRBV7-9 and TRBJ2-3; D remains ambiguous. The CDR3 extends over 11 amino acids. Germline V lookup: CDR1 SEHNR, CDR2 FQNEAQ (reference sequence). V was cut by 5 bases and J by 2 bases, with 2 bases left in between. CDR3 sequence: CASSPTDTQYF. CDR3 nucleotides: TGTGCCAGCAGCCCCACAGATACGCAGTATTTT. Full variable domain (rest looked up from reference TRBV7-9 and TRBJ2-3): DTGVSQNPRHKITKRGQNVTFRCDPISEHNRLYWYRQTLGQGPEFLTYFQNEAQLEKSRLLSDRFSAERPKGSFSTLEIQRTEQGDSAMYLCASSPTDTQYFGPGTRLTVL.

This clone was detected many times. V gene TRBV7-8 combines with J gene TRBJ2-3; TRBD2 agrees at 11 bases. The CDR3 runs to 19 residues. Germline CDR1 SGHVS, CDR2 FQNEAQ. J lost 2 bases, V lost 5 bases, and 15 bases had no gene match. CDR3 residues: CASSASGLAASVFTDTQYF. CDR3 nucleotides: TGTGCCAGCAGCGCCTCGGGACTAGCGGCCTCAGTGTTCACAGATACGCAGTATTTT.